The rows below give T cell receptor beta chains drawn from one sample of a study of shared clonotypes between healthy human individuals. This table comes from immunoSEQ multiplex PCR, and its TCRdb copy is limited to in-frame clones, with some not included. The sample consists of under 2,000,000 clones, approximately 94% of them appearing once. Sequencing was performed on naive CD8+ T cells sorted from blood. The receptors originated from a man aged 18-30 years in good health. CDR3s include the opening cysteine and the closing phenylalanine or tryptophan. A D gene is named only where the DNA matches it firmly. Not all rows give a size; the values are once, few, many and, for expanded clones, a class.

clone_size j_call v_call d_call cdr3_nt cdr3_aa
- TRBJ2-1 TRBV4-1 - TGCGCCAGCAGCCAGCTCGCCATCGGAACAGGGCGGCAGTTCTTC CASSQLAIGTGRQFF
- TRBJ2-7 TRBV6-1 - TGTGCCAGCAGTGACCTATTTATGGGGGTGGACGAGCAGTACTTC CASSDLFMGVDEQYF
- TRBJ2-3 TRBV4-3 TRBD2 TGCGCCAGCAGCCCTACTCCTAGCGGGGCCCACACAGATACGCAGTATTTT CASSPTPSGAHTDTQYF
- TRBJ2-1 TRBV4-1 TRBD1 TGCGCCAGCAGCCCCCCCCCGGGACAGGGCCTAGGGGTGCAGTTCTTC CASSPPPGQGLGVQFF
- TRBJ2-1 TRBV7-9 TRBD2 TGTGCCAGCAGCCCCGGACTAGCGGGGGGGCCTACCCCCTACAATGAGCAGTTCTTC CASSPGLAGGPTPYNEQFF
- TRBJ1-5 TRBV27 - TGTGCCAGCAGTTCCGGGCTACCACGGCCCCAGCATTTT CASSSGLPRPQHF
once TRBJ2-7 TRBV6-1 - TGTGCCAGCAGTGAATTGGGGATCCCCTACGAGCAGTACTTC CASSELGIPYEQYF
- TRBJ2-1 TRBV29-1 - TGCAGCGTCAACCCCAACCCCAGGAGCTCCTACAATGAGCAGTTCTTC CSVNPNPRSSYNEQFF
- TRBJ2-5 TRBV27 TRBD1 TGTGCCAGTGCTCCGGGACAGGGATGGGAGACCCAGTACTTC CASAPGQGWETQYF
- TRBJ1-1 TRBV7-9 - TGTGCCAGCCGGGTGGAGTTAGGAACTGAAGCTTTCTTT CASRVELGTEAFF
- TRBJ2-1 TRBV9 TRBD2 TGTGCCAGCAGCGTTCCGAGGGCGGCTAGCGGGGACAATGAGCAGTTCTTC CASSVPRAASGDNEQFF
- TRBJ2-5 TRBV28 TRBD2 TGTGCCAGCAGTTTCAGGGACTACACGGCCAAAGAGACCCAGTACTTC CASSFRDYTAKETQYF
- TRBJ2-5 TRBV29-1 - TGCAGCGTTGATAGGGGACTCACCCAAGAGACCCAGTACTTC CSVDRGLTQETQYF
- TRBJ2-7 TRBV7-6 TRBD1 TGTGCCAGCAGCTTGCTACAGGGGATTGACGAGCAGTACTTC CASSLLQGIDEQYF
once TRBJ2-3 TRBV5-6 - TGTGCCAGCAGCCGGGGGGCGGACTCTAGCACAGATACGCAGTATTTT CASSRGADSSTDTQYF
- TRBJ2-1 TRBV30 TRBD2 TGTGCCTGGAGTCTACTAGCGGGGCACAATGAGCAGTTCTTC CAWSLLAGHNEQFF
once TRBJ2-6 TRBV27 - TGTGCCAGCAGTTTGACAGGTGGGGCCAACGTCCTGACTTTC CASSLTGGANVLTF
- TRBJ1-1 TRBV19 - TGTGCCAGTAGTATTTCGGCAGAGGGGCGCACTGAAGCTTTCTTT CASSISAEGRTEAFF
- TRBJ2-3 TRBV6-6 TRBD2 TGTGCCAGCAGTTACCTAGCGGGGGGCACAGATACGCAGTATTTT CASSYLAGGTDTQYF
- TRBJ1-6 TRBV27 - TGTGCCAGCAGTTTACTGGGAGAGGTTTCACCCCTCCACTTT CASSLLGEVSPLHF
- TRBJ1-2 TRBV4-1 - TGCGCCAGCAGCCAAGATCAGGGCCTCACTAACTATGGCTACACCTTC CASSQDQGLTNYGYTF
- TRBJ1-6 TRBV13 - TGTGCCAGCAGTCTCGGCCGGAACTATAATTCACCCCTCCACTTT CASSLGRNYNSPLHF
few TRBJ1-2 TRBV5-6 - TGTGCCAGCAGCTTGGCGGCAGGGGCATACTATGGCTACACCTTC CASSLAAGAYYGYTF
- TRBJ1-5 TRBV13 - TGTGCCAGCAGCTTACAAGGGGGGGGTCAGCCCCAGCATTTT CASSLQGGGQPQHF
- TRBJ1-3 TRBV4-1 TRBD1 TGCGCCAGCAGCCAAGATGGGGGACAGCTCTCTGGAAACACCATATATTTT CASSQDGGQLSGNTIYF
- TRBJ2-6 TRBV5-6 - TGTGCCAGCAGCTTGGTTGGGGACATTAGCTCTGGGGCCAACGTCCTGACTTTC CASSLVGDISSGANVLTF
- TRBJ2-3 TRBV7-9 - TGTGCCAGCTTGGCCCCCTCGTCCATAGGCCCAGATACGCAGTATTTT CASLAPSSIGPDTQYF
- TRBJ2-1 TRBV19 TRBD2 TGTGCCAGTAGTTTTCTAGCGGGGGGCCCCTACAATGAGCAGTTCTTC CASSFLAGGPYNEQFF
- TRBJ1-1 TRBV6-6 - TGTGCCAGCAGCCCTAGAGAGAGCCCTGAAGCTTTCTTT CASSPRESPEAFF
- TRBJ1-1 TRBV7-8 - TGTGCCAGCAGCTTATTCGCGGGGTTGGACACTGAAGCTTTCTTT CASSLFAGLDTEAFF
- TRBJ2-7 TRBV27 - TGTGCCAGCAGTGTTAACGGCGCAGCCTACGAGCAGTACTTC CASSVNGAAYEQYF
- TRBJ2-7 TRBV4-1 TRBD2 TGCGCCAGCAGCCAAGAGGGTAGCGGGGGGTTTTACGAGCAGTACTTC CASSQEGSGGFYEQYF
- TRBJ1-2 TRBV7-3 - TGTGCCAGCAGCCCGGTTGAGGGCTATGGCTACACCTTC CASSPVEGYGYTF
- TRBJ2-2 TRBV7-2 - TGTGCCAGCAGCTTAGCGGGGTCCACCGGGGAGCTGTTTTTT CASSLAGSTGELFF
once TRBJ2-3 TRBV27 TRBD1 TGTGCCAGCTGGGGATCCATAGGACAGGGTTTTAGCACAGATACGCAGTATTTT CASWGSIGQGFSTDTQYF
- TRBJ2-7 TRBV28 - TGTGCCAGCGGTCGGACCTCGGTCCACGAGCAGTACTTC CASGRTSVHEQYF
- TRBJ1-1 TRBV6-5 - TGTGCCAGCAGTCTAACGGGACACCTGAACACTGAAGCTTTCTTT CASSLTGHLNTEAFF
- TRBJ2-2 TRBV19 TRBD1 TGTGCCAGTAGTATTTTGACAGGGGGCGGCGGGGAGCTGTTTTTT CASSILTGGGGELFF
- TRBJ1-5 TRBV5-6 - TGTGCCAGCAGCTTGGCAGGGGATCAGCCCCAGCATTTT CASSLAGDQPQHF
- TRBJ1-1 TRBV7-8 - TGTGCCAGCAGCTTAGTAGGCCCCCTGAACACTGAAGCTTTCTTT CASSLVGPLNTEAFF
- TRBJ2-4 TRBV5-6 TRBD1 TGTGCCAGCAGCTGGGGGACAGGGGTGAACATTCAGTACTTC CASSWGTGVNIQYF
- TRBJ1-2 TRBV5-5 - TGTGCCAGCAGCCTGGGTGGAGGAGGTTATGGCTACACCTTC CASSLGGGGYGYTF
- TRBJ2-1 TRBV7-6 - TGTGCCAGCAGCTTAGAGGGCGGGGCGGACAATGAGCAGTTCTTC CASSLEGGADNEQFF
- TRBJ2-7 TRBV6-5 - TGTGCCAGCAGTTACTCGACCGGCCAGGGTATCTTCGAGCAGTACTTC CASSYSTGQGIFEQYF
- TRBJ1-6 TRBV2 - TGTGCCAGCAGTGAAGCGGGGGGAGGATCACCCCTCCACTTT CASSEAGGGSPLHF